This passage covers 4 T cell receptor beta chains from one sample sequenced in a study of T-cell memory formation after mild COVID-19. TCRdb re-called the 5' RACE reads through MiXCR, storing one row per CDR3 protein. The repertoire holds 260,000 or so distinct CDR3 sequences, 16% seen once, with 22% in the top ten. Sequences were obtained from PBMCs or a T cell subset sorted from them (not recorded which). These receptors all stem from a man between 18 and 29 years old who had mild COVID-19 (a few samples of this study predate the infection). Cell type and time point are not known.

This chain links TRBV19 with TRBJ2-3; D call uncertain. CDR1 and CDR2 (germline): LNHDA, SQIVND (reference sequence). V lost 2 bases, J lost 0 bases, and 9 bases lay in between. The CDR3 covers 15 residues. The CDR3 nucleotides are TGTGCCAGTAGTATAAATGAGGCCAGCACAGATACGCAGTATTTT. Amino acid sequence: CASSINEASTDTQYF.

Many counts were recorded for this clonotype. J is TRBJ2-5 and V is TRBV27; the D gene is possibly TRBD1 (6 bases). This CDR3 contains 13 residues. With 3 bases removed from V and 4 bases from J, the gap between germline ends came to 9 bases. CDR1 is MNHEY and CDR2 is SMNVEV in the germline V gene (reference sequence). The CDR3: CASSFQGRETQYF. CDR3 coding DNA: TGTGCCAGCAGTTTTCAGGGGAGAGAGACCCAGTACTTC.

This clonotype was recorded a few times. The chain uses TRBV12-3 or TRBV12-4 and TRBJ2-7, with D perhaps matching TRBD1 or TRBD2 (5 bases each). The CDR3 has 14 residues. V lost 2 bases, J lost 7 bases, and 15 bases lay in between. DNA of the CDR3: TGTGCCAGCAGTTTAACCCGGGACGGGCGGGAGCAGTACTTC. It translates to CASSLTRDGREQYF.

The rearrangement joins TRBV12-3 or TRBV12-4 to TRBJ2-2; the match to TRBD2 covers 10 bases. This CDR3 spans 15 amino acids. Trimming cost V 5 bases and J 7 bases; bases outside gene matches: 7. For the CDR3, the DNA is TGTGCCAGCAGTATGCTAGCGGGGGTGGTCGGGGAGCTGTTTTTT. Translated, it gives CASSMLAGVVGELFF.